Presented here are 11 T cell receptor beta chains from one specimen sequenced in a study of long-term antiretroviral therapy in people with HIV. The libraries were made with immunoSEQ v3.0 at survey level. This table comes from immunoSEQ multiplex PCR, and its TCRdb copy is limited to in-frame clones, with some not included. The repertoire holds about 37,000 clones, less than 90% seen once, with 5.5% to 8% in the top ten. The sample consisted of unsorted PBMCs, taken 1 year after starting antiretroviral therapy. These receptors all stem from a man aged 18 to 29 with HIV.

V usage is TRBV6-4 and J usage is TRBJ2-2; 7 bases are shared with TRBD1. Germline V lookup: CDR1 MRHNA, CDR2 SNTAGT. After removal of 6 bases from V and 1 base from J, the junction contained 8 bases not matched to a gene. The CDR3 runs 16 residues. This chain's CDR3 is CASSPNDRVNTGELFF. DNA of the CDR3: TGTGCCAGCAGCCCTAATGACAGGGTGAACACCGGGGAGCTGTTTTTT.

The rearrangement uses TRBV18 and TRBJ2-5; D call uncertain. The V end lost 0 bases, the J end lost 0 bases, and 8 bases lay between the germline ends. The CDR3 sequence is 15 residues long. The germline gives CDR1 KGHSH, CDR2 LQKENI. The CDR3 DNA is TGTGCCAGCTCACCACCGGGGTATGACCAAGAGACCCAGTACTTC. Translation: CASSPPGYDQETQYF. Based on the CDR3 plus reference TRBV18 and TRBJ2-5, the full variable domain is NAGVMQNPRHLVRRRGQEARLRCSPMKGHSHVYWYRQLPEEGLKFMVYLQKENIIDESGMPKERFSAEFPKEGPSILRIQQVVRGDSAAYFCASSPPGYDQETQYFGPGTRLLVL.

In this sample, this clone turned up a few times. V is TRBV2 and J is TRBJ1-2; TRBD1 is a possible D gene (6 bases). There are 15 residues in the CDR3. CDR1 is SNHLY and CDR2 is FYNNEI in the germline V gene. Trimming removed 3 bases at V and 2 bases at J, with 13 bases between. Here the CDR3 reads CASSELPGANYGYTF. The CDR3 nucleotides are TGTGCCAGCAGTGAGCTCCCAGGGGCAAACTATGGCTACACCTTC.

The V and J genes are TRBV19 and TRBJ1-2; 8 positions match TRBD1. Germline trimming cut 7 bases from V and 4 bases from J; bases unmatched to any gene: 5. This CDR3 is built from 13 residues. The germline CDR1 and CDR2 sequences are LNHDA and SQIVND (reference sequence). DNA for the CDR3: TGTGCCAGTATTCAGCAGGGGGCCTATGGCTACACCTTC. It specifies CASIQQGAYGYTF.

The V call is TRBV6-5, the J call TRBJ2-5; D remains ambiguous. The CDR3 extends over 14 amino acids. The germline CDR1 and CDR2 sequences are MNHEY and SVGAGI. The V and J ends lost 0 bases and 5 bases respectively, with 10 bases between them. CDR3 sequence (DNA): TGTGCCAGCAGTTACTCGAGTCCTGGGGAGACCCAGTACTTC. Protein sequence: CASSYSSPGETQYF.

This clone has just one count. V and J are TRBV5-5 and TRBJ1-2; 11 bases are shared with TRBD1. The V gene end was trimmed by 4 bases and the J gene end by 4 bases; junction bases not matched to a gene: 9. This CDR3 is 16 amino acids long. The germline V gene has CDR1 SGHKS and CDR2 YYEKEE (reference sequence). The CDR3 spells CASSPGQGASGYGYTF. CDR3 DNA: TGTGCCAGCAGCCCCGGACAGGGGGCTTCGGGCTATGGCTACACCTTC.

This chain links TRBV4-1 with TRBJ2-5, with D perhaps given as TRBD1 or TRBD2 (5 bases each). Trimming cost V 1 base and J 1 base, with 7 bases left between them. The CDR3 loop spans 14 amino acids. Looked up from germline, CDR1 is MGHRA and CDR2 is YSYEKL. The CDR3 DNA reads TGCGCCAGCAGCCAAGGGGACCGCCAAGAGACCCAGTACTTC. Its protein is CASSQGDRQETQYF.

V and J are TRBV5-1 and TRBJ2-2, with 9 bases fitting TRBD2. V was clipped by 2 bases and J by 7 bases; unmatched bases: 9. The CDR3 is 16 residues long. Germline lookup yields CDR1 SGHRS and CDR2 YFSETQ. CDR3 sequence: CASSFRDSGSLGELFF. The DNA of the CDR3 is TGCGCCAGCAGCTTTCGAGATAGCGGGAGCCTCGGGGAGCTGTTTTTT.

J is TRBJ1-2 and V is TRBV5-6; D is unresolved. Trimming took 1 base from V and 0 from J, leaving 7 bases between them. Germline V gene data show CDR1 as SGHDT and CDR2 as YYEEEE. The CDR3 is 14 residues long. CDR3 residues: CASSLNPPNYGYTF. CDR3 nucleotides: TGTGCCAGCAGCTTGAACCCTCCTAACTATGGCTACACCTTC.

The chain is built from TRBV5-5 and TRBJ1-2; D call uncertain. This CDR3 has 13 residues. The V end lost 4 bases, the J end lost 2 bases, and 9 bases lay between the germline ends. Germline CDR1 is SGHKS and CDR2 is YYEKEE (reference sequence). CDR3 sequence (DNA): TGTGCCAGCAGCCCCGAGGTGAACTATGGCTACACCTTC. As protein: CASSPEVNYGYTF.

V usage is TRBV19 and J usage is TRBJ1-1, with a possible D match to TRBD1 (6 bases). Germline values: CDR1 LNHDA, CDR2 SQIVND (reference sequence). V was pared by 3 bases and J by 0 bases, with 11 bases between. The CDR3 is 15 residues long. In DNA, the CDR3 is TGTGCCAGTAGTATGGGGGGGCCGGTGAACACTGAAGCTTTCTTT. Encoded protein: CASSMGGPVNTEAFF.